Listed below are T cell receptor beta chains from one sample, sequenced in a study of cytomegalovirus exposure and HLA in healthy donors. Profiling relied on immunoSEQ multiplex PCR, and the TCRdb table lists in-frame clones only, not all of them. In all, the sample yields 150,000 or so clones. Sample: PBMCs. The receptors stem from a woman aged 55 to 70 in good health and CMV-seronegative. The CDR3 runs from the conserved cysteine through the conserved F or W. D genes are given only for firm matches.

- | TRBJ1-2 | 12 | TRBV7-9 | CASTTTGKGYTF | TGTGCCAGCACCACAACAGGGAAAGGCTACACCTTC
TRBD1 | TRBJ1-4 | 14 | TRBV29-1 | CSVETGQGGEKLFF | TGCAGCGTTGAAACGGGACAGGGTGGTGAAAAACTGTTTTTT
- | TRBJ1-2 | 12 | TRBV18 | CASSPPSAVPRF | TGTGCCAGCTCACCACCCTCCGCAGTCCCTCGCTTC
- | TRBJ1-6 | 15 | TRBV2 | CASGGGAPFFTPLHF | TGTGCCAGCGGTGGCGGGGCCCCTTTTTTTACACCCCTCCACTTT
- | TRBJ2-7 | 14 | TRBV7-3 | CASTRGAGSYEQYF | TGTGCCAGCACCAGGGGCGCCGGTTCCTACGAGCAGTACTTC
- | TRBJ2-7 | 12 | TRBV29-1 | CSVGAGAYEQYF | TGCAGCGTTGGGGCAGGGGCCTACGAGCAGTACTTC
TRBD1 | TRBJ1-2 | 15 | TRBV19 | CASSTRQGDNYGYTF | TGTGCCAGTAGTACCCGACAGGGGGATAACTATGGCTACACCTTC
- | TRBJ2-7 | 13 | TRBV7-9 | CASSLWGEYEQYF | TGTGCCAGCAGCTTATGGGGGGAGTACGAGCAGTACTTC
TRBD1 | TRBJ1-5 | 15 | TRBV7-3 | CASSLGQGSNQPQHF | TGTGCCAGCAGCCTAGGACAGGGGAGCAATCAGCCCCAGCATTTT
- | TRBJ2-7 | 15 | TRBV18 | CASSPTLAQGREQYF | TGTGCCAGCTCACCGACCCTCGCGCAGGGTCGCGAGCAGTACTTC
- | TRBJ2-3 | 15 | TRBV7-9 | CASSLLARSTDTQYF | TGTGCCAGCAGCTTACTAGCTCGGAGCACAGATACGCAGTATTTT
- | TRBJ1-5 | 14 | TRBV2 | CASSPGYSNQPQHF | TGTGCCAGCAGTCCAGGGTATAGCAATCAGCCCCAGCATTTT
TRBD1 | TRBJ2-7 | 16 | TRBV18 | CASSPQPGQGRDEQYF | TGTGCCAGCTCACCGCAGCCGGGACAGGGTAGGGACGAGCAGTACTTC
- | TRBJ2-1 | 12 | TRBV9 | CASSPWGDEQFF | TGTGCCAGCAGCCCCTGGGGGGATGAGCAGTTCTTC
TRBD1 | TRBJ1-3 | 19 | TRBV4-1 | CASSQGQGLTGLPGNTIYF | TGCGCCAGCAGCCAAGGACAGGGACTTACGGGCCTGCCTGGAAACACCATATATTTT
TRBD2 | TRBJ2-5 | 18 | TRBV4-1 | CASSQRVKGAGDQETQYF | TGCGCCAGCAGCCAAAGAGTAAAGGGAGCGGGGGACCAAGAGACCCAGTACTTC
TRBD2 | TRBJ2-5 | 15 | TRBV18 | CASSGTSGGQETQYF | TGTGCCAGCTCGGGCACTAGCGGGGGCCAAGAGACCCAGTACTTC
- | TRBJ1-6 | 19 | TRBV7-8 | CASSLGAMTGRSYNSPLHF | TGTGCCAGCAGCTTAGGGGCGATGACAGGCCGCTCCTATAATTCACCCCTCCACTTT
- | TRBJ1-2 | 11 | TRBV29-1 | CSSPSPYGYTF | TGCAGCAGCCCTTCCCCCTACGGCTACACCTTC
- | TRBJ2-1 | 13 | TRBV7-3 | CASSSNRDNEQFF | TGTGCCAGCAGCTCCAACAGGGACAATGAGCAGTTCTTC
- | TRBJ1-2 | 12 | TRBV5-1 | CASSLTGQGYTF | TGCGCCAGCAGCTTGACAGGGCAGGGCTACACCTTC
TRBD1 | TRBJ1-2 | 14 | TRBV19 | CASSINRGVYGYTF | TGTGCCAGTAGTATAAACAGGGGCGTCTATGGCTACACCTTC
- | TRBJ2-7 | 12 | TRBV5-6 | CASSITAYEQYF | TGTGCCAGCAGCATCACCGCCTACGAGCAGTACTTC
- | TRBJ1-4 | 14 | TRBV30 | CAWSGAGLGEKLFF | TGTGCCTGGAGTGGGGCAGGCCTGGGTGAAAAACTGTTTTTT
- | TRBJ2-5 | 14 | TRBV9 | CASSAQGFGETQYF | TGTGCCAGCAGCGCACAGGGATTTGGGGAGACCCAGTACTTC
TRBD1 | TRBJ1-5 | 15 | TRBV6-5 | CASSYSQGAAGPQHF | TGTGCCAGCAGTTACTCACAGGGGGCCGCGGGGCCCCAGCATTTT
- | TRBJ2-5 | 14 | TRBV5-1 | CASSPETRRGTQYF | TGCGCCAGCAGCCCGGAGACACGGCGGGGGACCCAGTACTTC
TRBD1 | TRBJ1-5 | 15 | TRBV5-5 | CASSSGTGSPQPQHF | TGTGCCAGCAGCTCCGGGACAGGGTCACCTCAGCCCCAGCATTTT
TRBD1 | TRBJ1-2 | 13 | TRBV29-1 | CSVVGQGAWGYTF | TGCAGCGTTGTCGGGCAGGGGGCTTGGGGCTACACCTTC
TRBD2 | TRBJ2-1 | 14 | TRBV7-9 | CASSLAAGGNEQFF | TGTGCCAGCAGCTTAGCGGCCGGGGGGAATGAGCAGTTCTTC
TRBD1 | TRBJ2-7 | 15 | TRBV9 | CASSPGGQASYEQYF | TGTGCCAGCAGCCCAGGCGGACAGGCGAGCTACGAGCAGTACTTC
- | TRBJ1-5 | 13 | TRBV30 | CAWSVGGGQPQHF | TGTGCCTGGAGTGTAGGGGGGGGACAGCCCCAGCATTTT
- | TRBJ1-4 | 13 | TRBV28 | CASSLPQVEKLFF | TGTGCCAGCAGTTTGCCACAGGTAGAAAAACTGTTTTTT
- | TRBJ1-6 | 13 | TRBV7-2 | CASSLRGISPLHF | TGTGCCAGCAGCTTACGGGGTATTTCACCCCTCCACTTT